The present TCR beta chain was sequenced within a study of T cell responses to AZD1222 COVID-19 vaccine. Germline loops: CDR1 SGHVS, CDR2 FQNEAQ. This CDR3 comprises 14 residues. The V and J ends lost 5 bases and 8 bases, in that order; junction bases with no gene match: 9. Clones were read by immunoSEQ multiplex PCR, and TCRdb kept only the in-frame ones, dropping some. The repertoire includes around 250,000 clones, 85% to 95% of them detected once, and less than 0.6% sits in the top ten. Sample: peripheral blood, taken on day 0 of AZD1222 vaccination. The chain couples TRBV7-8 to TRBJ1-2, with 9 bases fitting TRBD1. The origin of this receptor is an adult in good health. The CDR3: CASSPSQGARGYTF. Written as DNA, the CDR3 is TGTGCCAGCAGCCCCTCACAGGGGGCAAGAGGCTACACCTTC. Complete variable domain (other parts from reference TRBV7-8 and TRBJ1-2): GAGVSQSPRYKVAKRGQDVALRCDPISGHVSLFWYQQALGQGPEFLTYFQNEAQLDKSGLPSDRFFAERPEGSVSTLKIQRTQQEDSAVYLCASSPSQGARGYTFGSGTRLTVV.